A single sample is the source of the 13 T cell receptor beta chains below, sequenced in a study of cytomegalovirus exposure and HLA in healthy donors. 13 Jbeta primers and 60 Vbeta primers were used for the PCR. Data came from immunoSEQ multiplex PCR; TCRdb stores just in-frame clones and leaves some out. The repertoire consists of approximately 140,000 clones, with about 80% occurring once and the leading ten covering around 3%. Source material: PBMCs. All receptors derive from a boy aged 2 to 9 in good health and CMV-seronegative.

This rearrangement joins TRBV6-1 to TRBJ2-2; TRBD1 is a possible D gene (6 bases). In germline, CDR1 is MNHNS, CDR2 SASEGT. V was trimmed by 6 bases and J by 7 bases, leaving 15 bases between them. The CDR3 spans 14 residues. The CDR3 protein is CASSKRVRGGELFF. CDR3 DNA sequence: TGTGCCAGCAGCAAACGAGTCAGGGGCGGGGAGCTGTTTTTT.

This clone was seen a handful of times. Here the CDR3 DNA reads TGTGCCAGCTCACCAAGCGGGGGGGGCGAGCAGTACGTC. This encodes CASSPSGGGEQYV. This rearrangement joins TRBV18 to TRBJ2-7; TRBD2 aligns across 10 bases. The germline V gene encodes CDR1 KGHSH and CDR2 LQKENI. The CDR3 length is 13 residues. V shed 2 bases, J shed 6 bases, and the junction held 1 base outside the gene matches.

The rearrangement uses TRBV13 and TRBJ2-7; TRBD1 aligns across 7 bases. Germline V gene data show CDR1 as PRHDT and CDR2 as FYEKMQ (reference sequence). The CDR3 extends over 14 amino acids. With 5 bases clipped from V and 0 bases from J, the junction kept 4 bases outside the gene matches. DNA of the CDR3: TGTGCCAGCAGCCCCGCAGGGGGCTCCTACGAGCAGTACTTC. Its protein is CASSPAGGSYEQYF. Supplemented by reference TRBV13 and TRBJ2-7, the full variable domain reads AAGVIQSPRHLIKEKRETATLKCYPIPRHDTVYWYQQGPGQDPQFLISFYEKMQSDKGSIPDRFSAQQFSDYHSELNMSSLELGDSALYFCASSPAGGSYEQYFGPGTRLTVT.

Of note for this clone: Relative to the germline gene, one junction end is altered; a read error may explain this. In DNA, the CDR3 is TGTGCCAATAGTATTTCAGGGGGCAAAGGCTACGAGCAGTACTTC. The encoded protein is CANSISGGKGYEQYF. The chain employs TRBV19 and TRBJ2-7; 8 bases line up with TRBD1. CDR1 is LNHDA and CDR2 is SQIVND in the germline V gene (reference sequence). The length of the CDR3 is 15 residues. Based on the CDR3 plus reference TRBV19 and TRBJ2-7, the full variable domain is DGGITQSPKYLFRKEGQNVTLSCEQNLNHDAMYWYRQDPGQGLRLIYYSQIVNDFQKGDIAEGYSVSREKKESFPLTVTSAQKNPTAFYLCANSISGGKGYEQYFGPGTRLTVT.

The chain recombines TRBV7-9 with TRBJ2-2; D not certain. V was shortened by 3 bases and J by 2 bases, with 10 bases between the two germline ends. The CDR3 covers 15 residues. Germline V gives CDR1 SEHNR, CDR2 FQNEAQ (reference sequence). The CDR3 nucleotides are TGTGCCAGCAGCTTGTCCGCGGCCAACACCGGGGAGCTGTTTTTT. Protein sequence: CASSLSAANTGELFF.

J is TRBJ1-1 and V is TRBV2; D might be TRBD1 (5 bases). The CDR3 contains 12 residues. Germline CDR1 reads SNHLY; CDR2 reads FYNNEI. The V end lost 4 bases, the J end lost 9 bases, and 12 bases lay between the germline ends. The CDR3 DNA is TGTGCCAGCAGTGTTGGGGGGGATCAAGCTTTCTTT. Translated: CASSVGGDQAFF.

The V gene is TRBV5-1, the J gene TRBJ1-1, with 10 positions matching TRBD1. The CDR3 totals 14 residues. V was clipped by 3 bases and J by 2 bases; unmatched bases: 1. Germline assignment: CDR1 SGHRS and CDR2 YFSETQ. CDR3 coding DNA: TGCGCCAGCAGCTGGACAGGGGGTAACACTGAAGCTTTCTTT. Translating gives CASSWTGGNTEAFF.

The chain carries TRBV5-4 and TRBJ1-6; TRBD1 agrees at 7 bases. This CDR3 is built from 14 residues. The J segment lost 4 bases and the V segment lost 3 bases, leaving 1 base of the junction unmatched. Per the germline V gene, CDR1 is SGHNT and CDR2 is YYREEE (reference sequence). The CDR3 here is CASSWDSYNSPLHF. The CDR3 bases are TGTGCCAGCAGCTGGGACAGTTATAATTCACCCCTCCACTTT. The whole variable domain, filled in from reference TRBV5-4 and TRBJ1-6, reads ETGVTQSPTHLIKTRGQQVTLRCSSQSGHNTVSWYQQALGQGPQFIFQYYREEENGRGNFPPRFSGLQFPNYSSELNVNALELDDSALYLCASSWDSYNSPLHFGNGTRLTVT.

The CDR3 bases are TGTGCCATGCAGACAGGGTACGGTCAGCCCCAGCATTTT. This gives the protein CAMQTGYGQPQHF. This chain links TRBV15 with TRBJ1-5; 7 nucleotides agree with TRBD1. The J segment lost 6 bases and the V segment lost 10 bases, leaving 9 bases of the junction unmatched. CDR3 length equals 13 residues. Germline V gives CDR1 LNHNV, CDR2 YYDKDF (reference sequence).

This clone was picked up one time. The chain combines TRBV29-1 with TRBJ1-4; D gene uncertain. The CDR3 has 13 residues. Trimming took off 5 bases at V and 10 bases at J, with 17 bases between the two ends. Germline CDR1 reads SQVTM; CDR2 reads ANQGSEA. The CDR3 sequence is CSVFEGEWGKLFF. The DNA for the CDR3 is TGCAGCGTTTTTGAGGGAGAATGGGGAAAACTGTTTTTT.

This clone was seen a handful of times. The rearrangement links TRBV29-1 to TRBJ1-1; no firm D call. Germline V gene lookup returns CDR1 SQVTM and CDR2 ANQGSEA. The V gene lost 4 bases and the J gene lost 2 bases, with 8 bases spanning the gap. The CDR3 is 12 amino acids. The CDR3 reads CSVVGRNTEAFF. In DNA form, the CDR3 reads TGCAGCGTTGTTGGGAGAAACACTGAAGCTTTCTTT.

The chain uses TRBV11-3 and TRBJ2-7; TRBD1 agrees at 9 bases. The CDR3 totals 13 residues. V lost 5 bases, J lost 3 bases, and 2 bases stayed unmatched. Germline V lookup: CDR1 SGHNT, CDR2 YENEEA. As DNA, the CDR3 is TGTGCCAGCAGCCGGGGACAGGGCTACGAGCAGTACGTC. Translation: CASSRGQGYEQYV.

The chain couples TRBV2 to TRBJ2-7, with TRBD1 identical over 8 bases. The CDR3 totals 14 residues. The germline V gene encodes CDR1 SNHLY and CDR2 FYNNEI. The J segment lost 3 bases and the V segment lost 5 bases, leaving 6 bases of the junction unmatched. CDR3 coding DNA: TGTGCCAGCAGTCTAACTGGACAGGGCTACGAGCAGTACGTC. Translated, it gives CASSLTGQGYEQYV.